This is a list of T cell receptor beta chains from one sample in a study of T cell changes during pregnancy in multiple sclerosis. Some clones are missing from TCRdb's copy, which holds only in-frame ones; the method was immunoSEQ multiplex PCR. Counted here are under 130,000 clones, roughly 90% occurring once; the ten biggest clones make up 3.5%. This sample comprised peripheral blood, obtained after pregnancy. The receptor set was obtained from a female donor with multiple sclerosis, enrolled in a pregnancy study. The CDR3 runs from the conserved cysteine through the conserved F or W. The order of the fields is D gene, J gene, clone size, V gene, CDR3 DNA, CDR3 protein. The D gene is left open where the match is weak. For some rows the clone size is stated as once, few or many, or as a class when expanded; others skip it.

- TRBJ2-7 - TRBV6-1 TGTGCCAGCAGTCGTAGTGGTGAGGAGTACGAGCAGTACTTC CASSRSGEEYEQYF
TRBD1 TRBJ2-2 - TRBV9 TGTGCCAGCAGCGTATTGGGACAGGGACACACCGGGGAGCTGTTTTTT CASSVLGQGHTGELFF
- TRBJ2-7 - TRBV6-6 TGTGCCGTCACGTCTAGCACTTACGAGCAGTACTTC CAVTSSTYEQYF
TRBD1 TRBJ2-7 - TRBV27 TGTGCCAGCTGGAGGACAGGTCGTTACGAGCAGTACTTC CASWRTGRYEQYF
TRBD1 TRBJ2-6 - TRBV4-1 TGCGCCAGCAGCCAAGATCGTGGGACAGGGGGTCCTGGGGCCAACGTCCTGACTTTC CASSQDRGTGGPGANVLTF
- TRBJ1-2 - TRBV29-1 TGCAGCGACCAAGGGGATGGGTATGGCTACACCTTC CSDQGDGYGYTF
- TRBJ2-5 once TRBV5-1 TGCGCCAGCAGCTTGGCCAAGGCTCAGGGTGAGACCCAGTACTTC CASSLAKAQGETQYF
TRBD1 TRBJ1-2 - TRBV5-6 TGTGCCAGCAGCCCCGGGACAGATTTTGGCTACACCTTC CASSPGTDFGYTF
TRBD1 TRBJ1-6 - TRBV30 TGTGCCTGGAGCGCCTCAGGACAGGGGTATTCACCCCTCCACTTT CAWSASGQGYSPLHF
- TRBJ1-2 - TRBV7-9 TGTGCCAGCAGCTTAGCATGGGACACTACCTTC CASSLAWDTTF
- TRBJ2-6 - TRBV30 TGTGCCTGGAGTGTTAGGAGTTCCGGGGCCAACGTCCTGACTTTC CAWSVRSSGANVLTF
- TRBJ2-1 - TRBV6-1 TGTGCCAGCAGTGTTTCAGATATATCCTACAATGAGCAGTTCTTC CASSVSDISYNEQFF
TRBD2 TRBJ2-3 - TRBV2 TGTGCCAGCAGTGATAGCGGGGGGGTCGGGGATACGCAGTATTTT CASSDSGGVGDTQYF
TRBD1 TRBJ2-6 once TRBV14 TGTGCCAGCAGCCAGAGGACAGGGACTGGGGCCAACGTCCTGACTTTC CASSQRTGTGANVLTF
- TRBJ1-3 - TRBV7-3 TGTGCCAGCAGCCCAAGCACACGGGGGTCCGGAAACACCATATATTTT CASSPSTRGSGNTIYF
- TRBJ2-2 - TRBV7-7 TGTGCTAGCAGCTTAGGTCCCGGGGGGCCCGGGGAGCTGTTTTTT CASSLGPGGPGELFF
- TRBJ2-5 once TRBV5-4 TGTGCCAGCAGCGCGGGTCCGGAGGTAGAGACCCAGTACTTC CASSAGPEVETQYF
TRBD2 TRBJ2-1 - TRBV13 TGTGCCAGCAGCACGGGACTAGCGGGGGACCATGAGCAGTTCTTC CASSTGLAGDHEQFF
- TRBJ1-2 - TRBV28 TGTGCCAGCAGCCCTGACCCAGGGGATGGCTACACCTTC CASSPDPGDGYTF
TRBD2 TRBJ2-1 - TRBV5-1 TGCGCCAGCAGCTTGGTTCCTAGCGGGGTTTCCGGCAATGAGCAGTTCTTC CASSLVPSGVSGNEQFF
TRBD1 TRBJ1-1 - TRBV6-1 TGTGCCAGCAGTGATGGACAGGGACCGAACACTGAAGCTTTCTTT CASSDGQGPNTEAFF
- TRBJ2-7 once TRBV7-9 TGTGCCAGCAGCCCGATATTTTCCTCCGAGGATCCCTACGAGCAGTACTTC CASSPIFSSEDPYEQYF
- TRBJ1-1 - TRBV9 TGTGCCAGCAGCGTAGGTGGGGACAAGAACACTGAAGCTTTCTTT CASSVGGDKNTEAFF
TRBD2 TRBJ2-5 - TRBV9 TGTGCCAGCAGCTCGGCCGGGACTAGCGTGGAGACCCAGTACTTC CASSSAGTSVETQYF
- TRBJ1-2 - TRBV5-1 TGCGCCAGCAGCCCAGAGACAGGAGTGGGTTATGGCTACACCTTC CASSPETGVGYGYTF
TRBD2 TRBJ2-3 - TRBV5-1 TGCGCCAGCAACTGGCGGGGGGGCACAGATACGCAGTATTTT CASNWRGGTDTQYF
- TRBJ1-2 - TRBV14 TGTGCCAGCAGCCAATTCGGGGGAGAAGACGGCTACACCTTC CASSQFGGEDGYTF
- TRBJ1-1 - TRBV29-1 TGCAGCGTTGACTCTCTGGGGCTGAACACTGAAGCTTTCTTT CSVDSLGLNTEAFF
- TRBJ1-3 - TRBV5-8 TGTGCCAGCAGCTCCGGACAAGTCTCTGGAAACACCATATATTTT CASSSGQVSGNTIYF